The 24 T cell receptor beta chains presented below share a single source sample, sequenced in a study of blood T cell repertoires in COVID-19. Assay used: immunoSEQ multiplex PCR; TCRdb lists only in-frame clones, some missing. Among roughly 320,000 clones listed, 80% to 90% were seen once. The sequencing sample was made of peripheral blood. These TCRs come from a woman aged 45 to 65 with COVID-19, enrolled during active disease.

This clone has just one count. The rearrangement uses TRBV30 and TRBJ2-1, with D perhaps TRBD2 (5 bases). Per germline, CDR1 GTSNPN and CDR2 SVGIG (reference sequence). The CDR3 is 14 amino acids. The V gene lost 0 bases and the J gene lost 6 bases, with 12 bases spanning the gap. CDR3 residues: CAWSVGSGSNEQFF. The CDR3 coding sequence is TGTGCCTGGAGTGTAGGGAGCGGATCCAATGAGCAGTTCTTC.

The chain has TRBV3-1 (or the pseudogene TRBV3-2) and TRBJ2-7; 8 nucleotides align to TRBD1. The length of the CDR3 is 15 residues. The germline CDR1 and CDR2 sequences are LGHDT and YNNKEL (reference sequence). V dropped 5 bases and J dropped 1; count of bases not matched to a gene: 7. CDR3 sequence: CASSKTGGSSYEQYF. The CDR3 region has the DNA TGTGCCAGCAGCAAAACAGGGGGTTCTTCCTACGAGCAGTACTTC.

V is TRBV10-3 and J is TRBJ2-7; 7 positions match TRBD1. From germline, CDR1 is ENHRY and CDR2 SYGVKD. Trimming removed 6 bases from V and 4 bases from J; junction bases left unmatched: 6. The CDR3 extends over 13 amino acids. CDR3 bases: TGTGCCATCAGCCCCGGGACAGCATACGAGCAGTACTTC. This codes for CAISPGTAYEQYF.

This chain connects TRBV11-2 to TRBJ2-4; weak D call: TRBD2 (6 bases). Trimming left V 5 bases short and J 6 bases short, with 11 bases between. The CDR3 runs 13 residues. Germline values: CDR1 SGHAT, CDR2 FQNNGV. As DNA, the CDR3 is TGTGCCAGCAGCAAGGGAGGTTTAAACATTCAGTACTTC. Its translation: CASSKGGLNIQYF.

V and J are TRBV19 and TRBJ2-7; the match to TRBD2 covers 10 bases. This CDR3 is built from 14 residues. Per the germline V gene, CDR1 is LNHDA and CDR2 is SQIVND (reference sequence). V lost 5 bases, J lost 7 bases, and 8 bases stayed unmatched. The CDR3 sequence is CASSPLAGAVEQYF. In nucleotides, the CDR3 is TGTGCCAGTAGTCCTCTAGCGGGAGCGGTAGAGCAGTACTTC.

This chain links TRBV27 with TRBJ2-7; the D gene is possibly TRBD2 (7 bases). Germline CDR1 MNHEY, CDR2 SMNVEV (reference sequence). Deletions cut 5 bases from V and 0 bases from J, with 14 bases between. CDR3 length: 15 residues. CDR3 sequence reads: CASSRGDKSSYEQYF. DNA of the CDR3: TGTGCCAGCAGTCGGGGGGACAAGAGCTCCTACGAGCAGTACTTC.

The chain recombines TRBV18 with TRBJ2-7; weak D call: TRBD1 (6 bases). The CDR3 is 19 residues long. The ends were cut back, 2 bases at V and 2 bases at J, with 25 bases in the middle. CDR1 and CDR2 from the germline V gene are KGHSH and LQKENI. CDR3 sequence (DNA): TGTGCCAGCTCACCAACAGGGTTGCAGCAAGGTCATTCAGCCTACGAGCAGTACTTC. Its protein product is CASSPTGLQQGHSAYEQYF.

A note on this clone: A junction boundary mismatches the germline segment, possibly from a read error. V and J are TRBV11-2 and TRBJ2-1; D might be TRBD1 (6 bases). The germline V gene encodes CDR1 SGHAT and CDR2 FQNNGV. The CDR3 is 15 amino acids. The CDR3 here is CASSPRTAQGSEGVF. The CDR3 DNA reads as TGTGCCAGCAGCCCGCGGACAGCCCAGGGCTCGGAAGGGGTCTTC.

This chain uses TRBV30 with TRBJ1-6, with D possibly TRBD1 on 6 matching bases. The CDR3 is 15 amino acids. Germline V gene data show CDR1 as GTSNPN and CDR2 as SVGIG (reference sequence). Trimming stripped 3 bases from V and 5 bases from J, with 14 bases between. CDR3 nucleotides: TGTGCCTGGAGGCAAACAGGGTCCAATAATTCACCCCTCCACTTT. Protein product: CAWRQTGSNNSPLHF.

The J gene is TRBJ2-7, the V gene TRBV2; 7 nucleotides align to TRBD2. The CDR3 length is 14 residues. Germline trimming cut 5 bases from V and 0 bases from J; bases unmatched to any gene: 4. Per the germline V gene, CDR1 is SNHLY and CDR2 is FYNNEI. The CDR3 nucleotides read TGTGCCAGCAGTCCGACTAGCCCCTCCTACGAGCAGTACTTC. This translates into CASSPTSPSYEQYF.

The genes are TRBV6-2 or TRBV6-3 and TRBJ1-2, with D possibly TRBD1 on 5 matching bases. The CDR3 extends over 12 amino acids. Trimming pared 4 bases from V and 4 bases from J, leaving 7 bases between. Germline V lookup: CDR1 MNHEY, CDR2 SVGEGT. The CDR3 nucleotides read TGTGCCAGCAGTTGGGGCGTCTATGGCTACACCTTC. Amino acids: CASSWGVYGYTF.

The chain links TRBV10-3 to TRBJ2-7, with TRBD2 matching over 11 bases. Losses at the gene ends were 3 bases for V and 2 bases for J; bases not matched to a gene: 6. CDR1 ENHRY and CDR2 SYGVKD come from the germline V gene. The CDR3 has 16 amino acids. In DNA, the CDR3 is TGTGCCATCAGTGATGGGACTAGCGGTAAAACCTACGAGCAGTACTTC. Translating gives CAISDGTSGKTYEQYF.

V gene TRBV6-5 combines with J gene TRBJ1-4, with 12 positions matching TRBD1. The CDR3 length is 14 residues. V dropped 6 bases and J dropped 9; count of bases not matched to a gene: 5. Per the germline V gene, CDR1 is MNHEY and CDR2 is SVGAGI. CDR3 DNA: TGTGCCAGCAGCACTGGGACAGGGGGCAAAAAACTGTTTTTT. This encodes CASSTGTGGKKLFF.

The V call is TRBV3-1 (or the pseudogene TRBV3-2), the J call TRBJ1-2; D might be TRBD1 (6 bases). Trimming pared 4 bases from V and 8 bases from J, leaving 14 bases between. The germline V gene has CDR1 LGHDT and CDR2 YNNKEL (reference sequence). This CDR3 is 13 amino acids long. The CDR3 nucleotides read TGTGCCAGCAGCCCCGGCAGGGGACGGGGCTACACCTTC. Translated: CASSPGRGRGYTF.

The chain has TRBV5-1 and TRBJ2-1, with 7 positions matching TRBD2. Germline lookup yields CDR1 SGHRS and CDR2 YFSETQ. The V segment lost 0 bases and the J segment 5 bases; nucleotides outside the gene matches: 5. CDR3 length equals 15 residues. DNA for the CDR3: TGCGCCAGCAGCTTGGTAGCGGGTGAGCACAATGAGCAGTTCTTC. Its protein product is CASSLVAGEHNEQFF.

This clone was seen a single time. This sequence joins TRBV7-8 and TRBJ2-3; 16 bases map to TRBD2. V lost 3 bases to trimming and J lost 6 bases; unmatched junction nucleotides: 9. Per the germline V gene, CDR1 is SGHVS and CDR2 is FQNEAQ. CDR3 length: 18 amino acids. CDR3 in DNA: TGTGCCAGCAGCTTGTCCGGGACTAGCGGGAGGGCCATCGATACGCAGTATTTT. Protein sequence: CASSLSGTSGRAIDTQYF.

V is TRBV6-5 and J is TRBJ1-2; D is perhaps TRBD1 (5 bases). V was shortened by 4 bases and J by 4 bases, with 13 bases between the two germline ends. Germline CDR1 reads MNHEY; CDR2 reads SVGAGI. The CDR3 has 14 amino acids. CDR3 nucleotide sequence: TGTGCCAGCAGTTCCCCCCGACAGTCCTATGGCTACACCTTC. Protein sequence: CASSSPRQSYGYTF.

The gene calls are TRBV5-4 and TRBJ2-1; 12 bases map to TRBD2. The CDR3 has 16 residues. Germline CDR1 reads SGHNT; CDR2 reads YYREEE (reference sequence). V trimming: 2 bases; J trimming: 8 bases; junction bases outside the gene matches: 8. The CDR3 is CASSFTSGRMMDEQFF. CDR3 bases: TGTGCCAGCAGCTTCACTAGCGGGAGGATGATGGATGAGCAGTTCTTC.

The gene calls are TRBV25-1 and TRBJ2-4; weak D call: TRBD2 (6 bases). Germline V gene sequence: CDR1 MGHDK, CDR2 SYGVNS. The CDR3 has 14 residues. Trimming removed 0 bases from V and 8 bases from J, with 11 bases in between. CDR3 amino acids: CASSEYRREDIQYF. The CDR3 coding sequence is TGTGCCAGCAGTGAATACCGGAGGGAGGACATTCAGTACTTC.

CDR3 residues: CASSQVRQAGETQYF. DNA of the CDR3: TGCGCCAGCAGCCAAGTCCGACAGGCAGGGGAGACCCAGTACTTC. This chain links TRBV4-3 with TRBJ2-5; D might be TRBD1 (6 bases). Trimming pared 1 base from V and 5 bases from J, leaving 14 bases between. This CDR3 is 15 amino acids long. CDR1 LGHNA and CDR2 YSLEER come from the germline V gene.

The sample holds one count of this clone. This chain links TRBV2 with TRBJ2-4; 9 nucleotides align to TRBD1. The CDR3 consists of 16 residues. Germline values: CDR1 SNHLY, CDR2 FYNNEI. J lost 1 base, V lost 5 bases, and 6 bases had no gene match. The CDR3 DNA sequence: TGTGCCAGCAGTAGACGACAGGGGGTGGCCAAAAACATTCAGTACTTC. Protein product: CASSRRQGVAKNIQYF.

V is TRBV30 and J is TRBJ1-1; D possibly corresponds to TRBD1 (5 bases). Looked up from germline, CDR1 is GTSNPN and CDR2 is SVGIG (reference sequence). Deletions cut 3 bases from V and 1 base from J, with 24 bases between. The CDR3 extends over 18 amino acids. CDR3 sequence reads: CAWRSKVRGAGGNTEAFF. Written as DNA, the CDR3 is TGTGCCTGGAGGTCTAAGGTTCGAGGGGCCGGGGGGAACACTGAAGCTTTCTTT.

V usage is TRBV14 and J usage is TRBJ1-5; D call uncertain. The germline CDR1 and CDR2 sequences are SGHDN and FVKESK. This CDR3 is 13 amino acids long. The V end lost 1 base, the J end lost 3 bases, and 4 bases lay between the germline ends. This CDR3 is CASSQGVNQPQHF. CDR3 DNA: TGTGCCAGCAGCCAAGGCGTCAATCAGCCCCAGCATTTT.

The J gene is TRBJ1-2, the V gene TRBV7-9; 8 bases fit TRBD1. V was clipped by 5 bases and J by 2 bases; unmatched bases: 7. Germline-derived CDR1 and CDR2 are SEHNR and FQNEAQ (reference sequence). The CDR3 has 15 amino acids. CDR3 amino acids: CASSRDRGRNYGYTF. Here the CDR3 DNA reads TGTGCCAGCAGCCGCGACAGGGGAAGGAACTATGGCTACACCTTC.